The 10 T cell receptor beta chains given below trace back to one sample, sequenced in a study of control samples from healthy donors and cancer patients. The table came from immunoSEQ multiplex PCR; TCRdb's copy has only in-frame clones and leaves some out. The sample includes tens of thousands of clones, roughly 91% of them seen just once. The source material was blood. The receptors originated from a man in his forties or fifties in good health.

The chain is built from TRBV10-1 and TRBJ2-1, with 7 bases that match TRBD2. J gave up 4 bases and V 2 bases, and 8 bases lay outside the gene matches. Per germline, CDR1 WNHNN and CDR2 SYGVQD (reference sequence). This CDR3 spans 16 amino acids. The CDR3 protein is CASSELRTSGYNEQFF. DNA of the CDR3: TGCGCCAGCAGTGAGCTAAGGACTAGTGGGTACAATGAGCAGTTCTTC.

The CDR3 reads CASGQGWGYGYTF. As DNA, the CDR3 is TGTGCCAGCGGACAGGGTTGGGGCTATGGCTACACCTTC. V and J are TRBV5-6 and TRBJ1-2, with TRBD1 matching 8 bases. Unmatched junction bases numbered 6, after V lost 7 bases and J lost 4 bases. This CDR3 spans 13 amino acids. Germline-derived CDR1 and CDR2 are SGHDT and YYEEEE.

The chain uses TRBV11-2 and TRBJ1-6, with D unresolved. V was clipped by 0 bases and J by 9 bases, with 9 bases between them. CDR1 and CDR2 from the germline V gene are SGHAT and FQNNGV. The CDR3 has 14 residues. The CDR3 coding sequence is TGTGCCAGCAGCTTAGAATTAAAGGGTTCACCCCTCCACTTT. Encoded protein: CASSLELKGSPLHF.

The V and J genes are TRBV18 and TRBJ1-4; D is possibly TRBD1 (6 bases). Germline assignment: CDR1 KGHSH and CDR2 LQKENI. The ends were cut back, 5 bases at V and 2 bases at J, with 18 bases in the middle. The CDR3 is 17 residues long. In nucleotides, the CDR3 is TGTGCCAGCTCAACCCGGGACCCAGGGGTTACTAATGAAAAACTGTTTTTT. It specifies CASSTRDPGVTNEKLFF.

The chain's CDR3 is CASSSDRLEGNTIYF. CDR3 nucleotides: TGTGCCAGCAGTTCCGACAGGTTGGAGGGGAACACCATATATTTT. The chain links TRBV5-6 to TRBJ1-3; weak D call: TRBD1 (6 bases). Per germline, CDR1 SGHDT and CDR2 YYEEEE. V lost 5 bases and J 7 bases, leaving 19 bases between the germline ends. This CDR3 is built from 15 residues.

This chain connects TRBV30 to TRBJ1-1; D is uncertain. With 2 bases removed from V and 3 bases from J, the gap between germline ends came to 16 bases. The germline CDR1 and CDR2 sequences are GTSNPN and SVGIG (reference sequence). The CDR3 is made up of 15 amino acids. This CDR3 reads CAWSMTSGWDTEAFF. CDR3 nucleotide sequence: TGTGCCTGGAGTATGACTTCGGGGTGGGACACTGAAGCTTTCTTT.

This clone is a singleton in its sample. The chain carries TRBV5-1 and TRBJ2-5, with 10 nucleotides matching TRBD1. This CDR3 region has 16 residues. Germline V gene lookup returns CDR1 SGHRS and CDR2 YFSETQ. V shed 4 bases, J shed 2 bases, and the junction held 8 bases outside the gene matches. The chain's CDR3 is CASSQPGQGIQETQYF. CDR3 nucleotides: TGCGCCAGCAGCCAACCGGGACAGGGGATTCAAGAGACCCAGTACTTC.

The chain combines TRBV25-1 with TRBJ1-1; D remains unclear. Germline V gene data show CDR1 as MGHDK and CDR2 as SYGVNS. Trimming left V 3 bases short and J 10 bases short, with 9 bases between. CDR3 length: 11 amino acids. The CDR3, as DNA: TGTGCCAGCAGTGATGGCACGAGAGCTTTCTTT. Translated, it gives CASSDGTRAFF. The full variable domain, rest sourced from reference TRBV25-1 and TRBJ1-1, is EADIYQTPRYLVIGTGKKITLECSQTMGHDKMYWYQQDPGMELHLIHYSYGVNSTEKGDLSSESTVSRIRTEHFPLTLESARPSHTSQYLCASSDGTRAFFGQGTRLTVV.

The V gene is TRBV5-1, the J gene TRBJ1-6; possibly TRBD1 for D (6 bases). This CDR3 spans 16 amino acids. V lost 0 bases, J lost 9 bases, and 16 bases lay in between. Germline V gene lookup returns CDR1 SGHRS and CDR2 YFSETQ. CDR3 sequence: CASSLVVGGQGSPLHF. The DNA of the CDR3 is TGCGCCAGCAGCTTGGTGGTCGGGGGGCAAGGTTCACCCCTCCACTTT. Using reference TRBV5-1 and TRBJ1-6 for the parts outside the CDR3, the full variable domain is KAGVTQTPRYLIKTRGQQVTLSCSPISGHRSVSWYQQTPGQGLQFLFEYFSETQRNKGNFPGRFSGRQFSNSRSEMNVSTLELGDSALYLCASSLVVGGQGSPLHFGNGTRLTVT.

The genes are TRBV25-1 and TRBJ1-2; maybe TRBD1 (5 bases). Germline V CDR1 and CDR2: MGHDK, SYGVNS. V was cut by 4 bases and J by 4 bases, with 7 bases left in between. The CDR3 is 12 residues long. CDR3 protein: CASSGGVYGYTF. CDR3 bases: TGTGCCAGCAGTGGGGGGGTCTATGGCTACACCTTC.